Following are 20 T cell receptor beta chains from one sample sequenced in a study of T cell responses to AZD1222 COVID-19 vaccine. Produced via immunoSEQ multiplex PCR; TCRdb's table is partial and in-frame only. This table holds more than 50,000 clones, 85% to 90% found once. The specimen was peripheral blood, collected on day 0 of AZD1222 vaccination. The receptors stem from an adult in good health.

The rearrangement links TRBV5-1 to TRBJ2-3; the match to TRBD1 covers 10 bases. The CDR3 length is 15 residues. Germline lookup yields CDR1 SGHRS and CDR2 YFSETQ. V was clipped by 0 bases and J by 4 bases; unmatched bases: 2. The CDR3 bases are TGCGCCAGCAGCTTGGTCGGACAGGGGGCAGATACGCAGTATTTT. It yields the protein CASSLVGQGADTQYF.

In DNA, the CDR3 is TGTGCCAGCTCACGACTAAGGACTAGCGGGGCCTCTCCAGATACGCAGTATTTT. This encodes CASSRLRTSGASPDTQYF. The rearrangement links TRBV18 to TRBJ2-3; 12 bases agree with TRBD2. V shed 4 bases, J shed 4 bases, and the junction held 12 bases outside the gene matches. Germline loops: CDR1 KGHSH, CDR2 LQKENI. This CDR3 contains 18 residues.

The rearrangement joins TRBV6-5 to TRBJ1-2; 8 bases are a match to TRBD1. The J segment lost 3 bases and the V segment lost 2 bases, leaving 8 bases of the junction unmatched. The V gene's germline CDR1 is MNHEY and CDR2 SVGAGI. The length of the CDR3 is 16 residues. The CDR3 DNA follows: TGTGCCAGCAGTTACACCGGACAGGGAAGGGACTATGGCTACACCTTC. Amino acids: CASSYTGQGRDYGYTF.

The V and J genes are TRBV6-4 and TRBJ1-1, with D hard to call. V lost 8 bases, J lost 4 bases, and 14 bases lay in between. The CDR3 is 13 residues long. The V gene's germline CDR1 is MRHNA and CDR2 SNTAGT. The CDR3 sequence: CASAQEGGTEAFF. Here the CDR3 DNA reads TGTGCCAGCGCCCAGGAGGGCGGCACTGAAGCTTTCTTT.

The rearrangement uses TRBV11-3 and TRBJ1-3; the match to TRBD1 covers 9 bases. Per the germline V gene, CDR1 is SGHNT and CDR2 is YENEEA. V dropped 4 bases and J dropped 4; count of bases not matched to a gene: 11. The CDR3 is 17 amino acids. The CDR3 sequence is CASSSNSRTGAGNTIYF. CDR3 sequence (DNA): TGTGCCAGCAGCTCCAATTCCCGGACAGGGGCGGGAAACACCATATATTTT.

V is TRBV11-1 and J is TRBJ2-1; no clear D. CDR3 size: 15 residues. Per the germline V gene, CDR1 is SGHAT and CDR2 is FQDESV (reference sequence). V lost 3 bases, J lost 0 bases, and 9 bases lay in between. CDR3 nucleotide sequence: TGTGCCAGCAGCTTGGCAGTCTACTCCTACAATGAGCAGTTCTTC. Protein product: CASSLAVYSYNEQFF.

The J gene is TRBJ1-3, the V gene TRBV6-5; the match to TRBD1 covers 8 bases. J gave up 5 bases and V 6 bases, and 6 bases lay outside the gene matches. The CDR3 covers 14 residues. Germline CDR1 and CDR2: MNHEY and SVGAGI. The CDR3 nucleotides read TGTGCCAGCAGAGACAGGGGAATGAGAAACACCATATATTTT. This translates into CASRDRGMRNTIYF.

The chain carries TRBV24-1 and TRBJ1-5; D remains ambiguous. Between the trimmed V and J ends, which lost 2 bases and 3 bases, there was a span of 10 bases. CDR1 and CDR2 from the germline V gene are KGHDR and SFDVKD. The CDR3 has 15 residues. The DNA for the CDR3 is TGTGCCACCAGTGATTCTAGGCAGCCCAATCAGCCCCAGCATTTT. Residues: CATSDSRQPNQPQHF.

The CDR3 coding sequence is TGTGCCAGCAGTGAAAGGCGGGGGGGCCCCGATACGCAGTATTTT. Its protein is CASSERRGGPDTQYF. This rearrangement joins TRBV25-1 to TRBJ2-3; 9 bases map to TRBD2. CDR1 and CDR2 (germline): MGHDK, SYGVNS. The CDR3 extends over 15 amino acids. V shed 2 bases and J 6 bases; nucleotides not matched to a gene: 6.

This chain links TRBV12-5 with TRBJ2-1, with 9 bases fitting TRBD2. The CDR3 is 16 amino acids. Germline V gene lookup returns CDR1 LGHNT and CDR2 FRNRAP. The trim removed 2 bases at V and 9 bases at J, leaving 11 bases unmatched. The CDR3: CASGLTPRGGRFEQFF. CDR3 DNA sequence: TGTGCTAGTGGTTTGACCCCGCGGGGGGGCCGGTTTGAGCAGTTCTTC. Full variable domain (missing parts from reference TRBV12-5 and TRBJ2-1): DARVTQTPRHKVTEMGQEVTMRCQPILGHNTVFWYRQTMMQGLELLAYFRNRAPLDDSGMPKDRFSAEMPDATLATLKIQPSEPRDSAVYFCASGLTPRGGRFEQFFGPGTRLTVL.

The chain carries TRBV6-1 and TRBJ1-5; 8 nucleotides align to TRBD1. The CDR3 is made up of 16 amino acids. The germline V gene has CDR1 MNHNS and CDR2 SASEGT. Trimming removed 3 bases from V and 1 base from J; junction bases left unmatched: 5. The CDR3 DNA sequence: TGTGCCAGCAGTGACGAGACAGGGGTGAGCAATCAGCCCCAGCATTTT. Its protein product is CASSDETGVSNQPQHF.

The chain is built from TRBV6-5 and TRBJ1-1; 8 bases agree with TRBD1. CDR3 length equals 13 residues. The germline V gene has CDR1 MNHEY and CDR2 SVGAGI. Germline trimming cut 10 bases from V and 5 bases from J; bases unmatched to any gene: 9. As DNA, the CDR3 is TGTGCCACAGCACTGGACAGGGTTACTGAAGCTTTCTTT. Its translation: CATALDRVTEAFF.

V usage is TRBV6-5 and J usage is TRBJ1-1, with D possibly being TRBD1 (5 bases). The ends were cut back, 3 bases at V and 1 base at J, with 12 bases in the middle. CDR1 is MNHEY and CDR2 is SVGAGI in the germline V gene. The CDR3 consists of 15 residues. The CDR3 sequence: CASSYWTGGNTEAFF. The CDR3 region has the DNA TGTGCCAGCAGTTATTGGACCGGGGGGAACACTGAAGCTTTCTTT.

This clone has just one count. The chain joins TRBV16 to TRBJ1-5; TRBD1 matches 7 bases. Germline V gene data show CDR1 as KGHSY and CDR2 as FQNENV. The length of the CDR3 is 15 residues. V trimming: 4 bases; J trimming: 3 bases; junction bases outside the gene matches: 6. CDR3 in amino acids: CASSPDGTANQPQHF. The CDR3 DNA sequence: TGTGCCAGCAGCCCAGACGGGACAGCCAATCAGCCCCAGCATTTT.

V gene TRBV5-1 combines with J gene TRBJ1-1, with a tentative D call TRBD1 (5 bases). Deletions cut 0 bases from V and 3 bases from J, with 12 bases between. Per germline, CDR1 SGHRS and CDR2 YFSETQ. The CDR3 runs 15 residues. In nucleotides, the CDR3 is TGCGCCAGCAGCTTGGCCGTGGGGGAGTACACTGAAGCTTTCTTT. This codes for CASSLAVGEYTEAFF.

The chain links TRBV29-1 to TRBJ2-7; 8 nucleotides line up with TRBD2. This CDR3 has 13 amino acids. Germline V gene lookup returns CDR1 SQVTM and CDR2 ANQGSEA. With V trimmed by 6 bases and J by 7 bases, 11 bases remained unmatched. CDR3 sequence reads: CSVAGAVSGEQYF. The CDR3 nucleotides are TGCAGCGTAGCGGGGGCTGTTAGTGGGGAGCAGTACTTC.

This chain uses TRBV4-1 with TRBJ2-7, with TRBD1 identical over 11 bases. The V and J ends lost 3 bases and 2 bases, in that order; junction bases with no gene match: 9. This CDR3 spans 17 amino acids. Germline V lookup: CDR1 MGHRA, CDR2 YSYEKL. This CDR3 reads CASSHGNPGQGAYEQYF. CDR3 in DNA: TGCGCCAGCAGCCATGGCAACCCGGGACAGGGGGCCTACGAGCAGTACTTC.

The chain couples TRBV5-5 to TRBJ1-1, with D possibly being TRBD1 (5 bases). The length of the CDR3 is 14 residues. Germline V lookup: CDR1 SGHKS, CDR2 YYEKEE (reference sequence). Trimming took 3 bases from V and 2 from J, leaving 11 bases between them. CDR3 DNA sequence: TGTGCCAGCAGCTCGTACGGGGGTAACACTGAAGCTTTCTTT. Translating it yields CASSSYGGNTEAFF.

This chain joins TRBV6-5 and TRBJ1-1, with a weak D call TRBD1 (6 bases). The CDR3 runs to 15 residues. CDR1 and CDR2 (germline): MNHEY, SVGAGI. Trimming shortened V by 5 bases and J by 12 bases, and 25 bases separated the two germline ends. CDR3 residues: CASSIRGGWQGTTFF. Written as DNA, the CDR3 is TGTGCCAGCAGTATTAGAGGTGGGTGGCAGGGGACGACTTTCTTT.

This sequence joins TRBV29-1 and TRBJ1-2, with D tentatively TRBD1 (5 bases). V dropped 6 bases and J dropped 4 bases, with 15 bases sitting between them. CDR1 is SQVTM, CDR2 ANQGSEA, per germline. CDR3 size: 13 residues. As DNA, the CDR3 is TGCAGCGTCGCCGGAACAGGAAGCTATGGCTACACCTTC. Encoded protein: CSVAGTGSYGYTF. Full variable domain (missing parts from reference TRBV29-1 and TRBJ1-2): SAVISQKPSRDICQRGTSLTIQCQVDSQVTMMFWYRQQPGQSLTLIATANQGSEATYESGFVIDKFPISRPNLTFSTLTVSNMSPEDSSIYLCSVAGTGSYGYTFGSGTRLTVV.